This T cell receptor (beta chain) stems from a study of beta chain features in type 1 diabetes. Findings and caveats of the study: With patients and controls alike, PCR might favor shorter templates to an equal degree.

The isolated RNA, all of it, was reverse transcribed, so expressed TCRB transcripts were what got sequenced. The data were produced by immunoSEQ multiplex PCR, yet TCRdb's version contains in-frame clones alone and is incomplete. This table has 350,000 to 400,000 clones, over 12% appearing once. The CDR3 has 12 amino acids, counting both end residues. Germline lookup yields CDR1 SEHNR and CDR2 FQNEAQ (reference sequence). Details on this clone: Antigen: not known. The DNA is omitted, as the CDR3 cannot be located on it reliably, and the CDR3 follows TCRdb's listing.

This chain joins TRBV7-9 and TRBJ2-7; the D call TRBD1 from the table was never checked on the DNA. The receptor comes from a woman under 30 in good health. What was sequenced was naive CD4+ T cells from blood. The CDR3 sequence: CASSLVGTGSYF.